Each of the 13 T cell receptor beta chains below was sequenced from the same sample in a study of cytotoxic CD8 clonotypes in ibrutinib-treated CLL. The protocol was immunoSEQ multiplex PCR, while the TCRdb copy is restricted to in-frame clones and leaves out a portion. The profile shows some 310,000 clones, roughly 85% of them singletons. The sample was PBMCs, taken before ibrutinib treatment. The receptors were sampled from a human donor with chronic lymphocytic leukemia.

This clone was recorded once. CDR3 nucleotide sequence: TGCGCCAGCAGTACGGGACAGGACTCTAACTATGGCTACACCTTC. Amino acids: CASSTGQDSNYGYTF. The rearrangement links TRBV10-2 to TRBJ1-2; 8 nucleotides align to TRBD1. Germline-derived CDR1 and CDR2 are WSHSY and SAAADI. V gave up 5 bases and J gave up 0 bases; unmatched junction bases: 5. The CDR3 is 15 amino acids.

DNA of the CDR3: TGTGCCAGTACTCCGACAGGGAACTCCTACAATGAGCAGTTCTTC. Translating gives CASTPTGNSYNEQFF. The genes are TRBV6-5 and TRBJ2-1; 7 bases are a match to TRBD1. V dropped 9 bases and J dropped 0; count of bases not matched to a gene: 8. The CDR3 totals 15 residues. The germline gives CDR1 MNHEY, CDR2 SVGAGI.

The chain recombines TRBV18 with TRBJ1-1; D remains ambiguous. The ends were cut back, 1 base at V and 1 base at J, with 10 bases in the middle. The CDR3 extends over 15 amino acids. Per the germline V gene, CDR1 is KGHSH and CDR2 is LQKENI. The CDR3 sequence is CASSPLVDPNTEAFF. CDR3 nucleotide sequence: TGTGCCAGCTCACCACTTGTGGATCCGAACACTGAAGCTTTCTTT.

This chain uses TRBV18 with TRBJ1-2, with D uncertain. V was pared by 0 bases and J by 0 bases, with 11 bases between. The CDR3 sequence is 16 residues long. Germline V gene sequence: CDR1 KGHSH, CDR2 LQKENI. The CDR3 here is CASSPPTGIANYGYTF. The DNA of the CDR3 is TGTGCCAGCTCACCACCGACGGGTATAGCTAACTATGGCTACACCTTC.

The J gene is TRBJ2-7, the V gene TRBV5-5; a possible D gene is TRBD2 (6 bases). Germline V gene data show CDR1 as SGHKS and CDR2 as YYEKEE (reference sequence). Trimming pared 0 bases from V and 7 bases from J, leaving 8 bases between. The CDR3 loop spans 12 amino acids. The CDR3 protein is CASSLGREEQYF. CDR3 nucleotides: TGTGCCAGCAGCTTGGGTCGGGAGGAGCAGTACTTC.

The chain combines TRBV13 with TRBJ1-1, with D unresolved. Deletions cut 5 bases from V and 0 bases from J, with 10 bases between. Germline loops: CDR1 PRHDT, CDR2 FYEKMQ (reference sequence). The CDR3 sequence is 14 residues long. The CDR3 region has the DNA TGTGCCAGCAGCATAAGGGTCGTGAACACTGAAGCTTTCTTT. It specifies CASSIRVVNTEAFF.

This clone turned up a few times. The rearrangement joins TRBV4-1 to TRBJ2-7; 7 bases fit TRBD1. Losses at the gene ends were 6 bases for V and 3 bases for J; bases not matched to a gene: 8. This CDR3 comprises 14 residues. The germline V gene has CDR1 MGHRA and CDR2 YSYEKL. The CDR3 coding sequence is TGCGCCAGCAGTGGCCAGGGGGTAAACTACGAGCAGTACTTC. Translating it yields CASSGQGVNYEQYF.

The rearrangement joins TRBV18 to TRBJ1-1, with D uncertain. V lost 3 bases, J lost 2 bases, and 22 bases lay in between. CDR1 and CDR2 from the germline V gene are KGHSH and LQKENI. This CDR3 contains 18 residues. In nucleotides, the CDR3 is TGTGCCAGCTCACCGAGTCTGGCGGGGTTGAGGTTAAACACTGAAGCTTTCTTT. It yields the protein CASSPSLAGLRLNTEAFF.

This clone occurred once. V usage is TRBV27 and J usage is TRBJ2-7; TRBD1 is a possible D gene (5 bases). Germline V gene lookup returns CDR1 MNHEY and CDR2 SMNVEV (reference sequence). The length of the CDR3 is 15 residues. The germline V and J ends were trimmed by 2 bases and 2 bases, with 13 bases remaining between them. CDR3 sequence reads: CASSLIGASTYEQYF. In DNA form, the CDR3 reads TGTGCCAGCAGTTTAATAGGGGCCAGTACCTACGAGCAGTACTTC.

The CDR3 region is CASSLDRGIYEQYF. The CDR3 bases are TGTGCCAGCAGCTTGGACCGAGGGATCTACGAGCAGTACTTC. The chain combines TRBV7-8 with TRBJ2-7, with a tentative D call TRBD2 (5 bases). Trimming shortened V by 3 bases and J by 3 bases, and 12 bases separated the two germline ends. CDR1 is SGHVS, CDR2 FQNEAQ, per germline. This CDR3 has 14 residues.

V gene TRBV27 combines with J gene TRBJ2-7, with D maybe TRBD2 (6 bases). Germline loops: CDR1 MNHEY, CDR2 SMNVEV (reference sequence). Trimming stripped 2 bases from V and 3 bases from J, with 14 bases between. This CDR3 comprises 15 residues. The CDR3 nucleotides are TGTGCCAGCAGTTTACCCGGGAGAAGCCGCTACGAGCAGTACTTC. Encoded protein: CASSLPGRSRYEQYF.

V is TRBV12-1 and J is TRBJ2-7; the D segment call TRBD1 is taken from the table without a DNA check. TRBV12-1 is described as a pseudogene. This CDR3 comprises 14 residues. CDR3: CASSFRDSSYEQYF. The DNA for the CDR3 is TGTGCCAGCAGCTTTCGGGACAGCTCCTACGAGCAGTACTTC.

V and J are TRBV27 and TRBJ2-7; 7 bases agree with TRBD1. Germline V gene lookup returns CDR1 MNHEY and CDR2 SMNVEV (reference sequence). This CDR3 contains 16 residues. Trimming took 1 base from V and 4 from J; bases not matched to a gene: 10. The CDR3 region is CASSLYPPGQTYEQYF. The CDR3 nucleotides are TGTGCCAGCAGTTTATATCCGCCGGGACAGACATACGAGCAGTACTTC.